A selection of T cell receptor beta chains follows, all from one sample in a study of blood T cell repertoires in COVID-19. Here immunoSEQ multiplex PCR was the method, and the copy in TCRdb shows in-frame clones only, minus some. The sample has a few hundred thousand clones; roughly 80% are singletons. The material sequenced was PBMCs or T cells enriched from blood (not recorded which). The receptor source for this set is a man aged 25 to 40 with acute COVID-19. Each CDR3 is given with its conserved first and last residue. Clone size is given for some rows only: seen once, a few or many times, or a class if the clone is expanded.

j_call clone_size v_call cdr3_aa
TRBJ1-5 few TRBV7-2 CASTHEGAGQPQHF
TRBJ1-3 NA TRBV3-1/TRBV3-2 CASSREPGGNTIYF
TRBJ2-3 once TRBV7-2 CASSLPTRRAEDTQYF
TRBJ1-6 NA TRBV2 CASSIQGMHARSPLHF
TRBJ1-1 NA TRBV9 CASSPKGQDTEAFF
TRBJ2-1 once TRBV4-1 CASSQETLGTSSYNEQFF
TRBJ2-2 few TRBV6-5 CASNGLAANTGELFF
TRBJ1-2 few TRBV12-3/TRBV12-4 CASRPGQRGYTF
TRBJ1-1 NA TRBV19 CASQQGNTEAFF
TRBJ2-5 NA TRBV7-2 CASSSGTSGSPAGTQYF
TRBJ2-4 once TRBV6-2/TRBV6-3 CASSYRTGVTVESKNIQYF
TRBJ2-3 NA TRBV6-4 CASSSGTGVTDTQYF
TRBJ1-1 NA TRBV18 CASSPAQNTEAFF
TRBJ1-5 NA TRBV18 CASSLTGNNQPQHF
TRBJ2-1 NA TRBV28 CASRFLAGGQDEQFF
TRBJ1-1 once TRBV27 CASTRGSGEAFF
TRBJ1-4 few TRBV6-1 CASSEGVFEKLFF
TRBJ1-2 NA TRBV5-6 CASSLPPGGTGYTF
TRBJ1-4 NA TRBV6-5 CASGRQGNEKLFF
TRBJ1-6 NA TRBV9 CASSVDREISYNSPLHF
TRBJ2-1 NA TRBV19 CASRQLITGGNEQFF
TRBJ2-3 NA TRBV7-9 CASTIRGIDTQYF
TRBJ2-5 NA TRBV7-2 CASTLAGVGETQYF
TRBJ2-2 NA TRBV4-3 CASSLTSGNTGELFF
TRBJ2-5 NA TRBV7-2 CASSLASVKETQYF
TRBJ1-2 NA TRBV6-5 CASSTQRGTGGRTF
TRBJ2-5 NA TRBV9 CASSHPEVRGTQYF
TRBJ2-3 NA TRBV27 CATAPGLTDTQYF
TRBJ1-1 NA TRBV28 CASSNTGTGSLRAFF
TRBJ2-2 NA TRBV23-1 CASSHELARAGIWGELFF
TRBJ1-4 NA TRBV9 CASSVAGENEKLFF
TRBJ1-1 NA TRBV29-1 CTTWQGTEAFF
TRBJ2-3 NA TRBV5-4 CASKTSGGSTDTQYF
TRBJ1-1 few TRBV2 CASSPPDRNTEAFF
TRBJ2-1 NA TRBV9 CASSAKTGINEQFF
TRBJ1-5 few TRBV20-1 CSANSLTQHF
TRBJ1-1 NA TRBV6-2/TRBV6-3 CASTPPQGLNTEAFF
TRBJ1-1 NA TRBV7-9 CASINRAGSTEAFF
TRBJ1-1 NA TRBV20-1 CSASNLIFHTEAFF